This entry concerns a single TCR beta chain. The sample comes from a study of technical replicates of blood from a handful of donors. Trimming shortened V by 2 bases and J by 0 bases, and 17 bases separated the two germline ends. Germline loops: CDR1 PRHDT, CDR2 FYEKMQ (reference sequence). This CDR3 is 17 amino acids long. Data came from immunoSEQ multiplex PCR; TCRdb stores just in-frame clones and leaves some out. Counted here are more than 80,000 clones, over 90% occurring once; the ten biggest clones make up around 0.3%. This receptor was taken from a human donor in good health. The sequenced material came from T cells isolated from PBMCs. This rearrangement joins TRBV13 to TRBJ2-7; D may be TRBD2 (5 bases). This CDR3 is CASSLMTSGESSYEQYF. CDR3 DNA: TGTGCCAGCAGCTTAATGACCAGCGGTGAGAGCTCCTACGAGCAGTACTTC. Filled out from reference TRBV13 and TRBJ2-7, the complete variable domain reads AAGVIQSPRHLIKEKRETATLKCYPIPRHDTVYWYQQGPGQDPQFLISFYEKMQSDKGSIPDRFSAQQFSDYHSELNMSSLELGDSALYFCASSLMTSGESSYEQYFGPGTRLTVT.